This TCR beta chain derives from a study of graft-versus-host responses after intestinal transplantation. Study at large: All of the recipients had induction that used anti-thymocyte globulin, then tacrolimus and steroids for three to four years. Findings and limits, study-wide: Some patients had graft-donor T cell macrochimerism, and their allografts showed high graft-versus-host to host-versus-graft clonal ratios. The marrow of recipients harbored GvH clones, and ileum or blood showed some of them first. After transplant, early declines in HvG clones were associated with peak levels of circulating GvH clones.

Worth noting for this clone: Its antigen is unknown.

The CDR3 is 15 amino acids. In germline, CDR1 is SGHAT, CDR2 FQNNGV. V lost 2 bases and J lost 3; bases outside the gene matches: 4. As to time point: postoperative day 105 after intestinal transplantation (dayNNNN = postoperative day). Produced via immunoSEQ multiplex PCR; TCRdb's table is partial and in-frame only. Of roughly 12,000 clones in the sample, approximately 89% were seen once. The V gene is TRBV11-2, the J gene TRBJ2-1; 7 positions agree with TRBD2. This TCR derives from a human patient who received an intestinal transplant, so some T cells may come from the graft donor. This specimen was PBMCs, taken 105 days after intestinal transplantation. The CDR3 sequence: CASSLFRDYYNEQFF. The CDR3 DNA is TGTGCCAGCAGCTTATTTCGGGACTACTACAATGAGCAGTTCTTC.